This TCR beta chain was documented in a study of vaccination effects on CD4 cells after COVID-19. Findings of the study overall: Infection- and vaccine-induced clones contracted markedly late after vaccination.

Clones were sequenced by immunoSEQ multiplex PCR, and TCRdb holds only the in-frame ones, with some missing. The data show 20,000 to 25,000 clones, around 76% seen once. As to this clone: As yet, its antigen is unknown.

ViraFEST assay sequencing came after antigen-specific CD4+ T cells were expanded with viral peptide pools. Once cultured for approximately ten days, the cells underwent separation to obtain CD4+ T cells. Participants were given two doses of BNT162b2 or mRNA-1273 vaccine. The researchers cultured fewer than 2.5 million PBMC per well with 8 to 10 IU/ml IL-2 and approximately 9.3 ug/ml peptides. This specimen was CD4+ T cells from PBMCs cultured with HCoV-229E spike peptides, taken after COVID-19 vaccination. The source of this sequence is a human donor who received a COVID-19 vaccine.

In DNA, the CDR3 is TGCGCCAGCAGTCGCAGCGGCGGCTCCTACAATGAGCAGTTCTTC. Amino acid sequence: CASSRSGGSYNEQFF. The V gene is TRBV10-1, the J gene TRBJ2-1; TRBD2 might be the D (5 bases). This CDR3 has 15 residues. The germline CDR1 and CDR2 sequences are WNHNN and SYGVQD (reference sequence). Trimming pared 5 bases from V and 0 bases from J, leaving 11 bases between.